This TCR beta chain was sequenced in a study of blood T cell repertoires in COVID-19. For the study at large: Acute and convalescent COVID-19 samples came from the United States, Italy and Spain. From T cells, B-cell-depleted T cells, or PBMCs came the material, which was cDNA or gDNA.

How the authors handled the data: Reference gene primers were amplified, and this amplification served to estimate nucleated cell counts. The assay was immunoSEQ multiplex PCR, and TCRdb's table has in-frame clones only and misses some. V and J calls plus clone size are reproduced from that table; the DNA served to infer D and trimming. The sample has about 260,000 clones, around four fifths seen once; the top ten hold around 2%. This clone turned up a few times. J lost 10 bases, V lost 6 bases, and 9 bases had no gene match. The CDR3 length is 14 residues. Germline assignment: CDR1 MNHEY and CDR2 SVGAGI.

The rearrangement uses TRBV6-5 and TRBJ1-6; 7 bases line up with TRBD1. This sequence was found in a woman aged 80 or older with acute or convalescent COVID-19. The sample taken for sequencing was peripheral blood. This chain's CDR3 is CASSHQGDNSPLHF. The CDR3 coding sequence is TGTGCCAGCAGCCATCAGGGGGACAACTCACCCCTCCACTTT.